This entry features one T cell receptor (beta chain) sequence. This sample is part of a study of control samples from healthy donors and cancer patients. The data were produced by immunoSEQ multiplex PCR, yet TCRdb's version contains in-frame clones alone and is incomplete. Of approximately 3,500 clones detected, approximately 77% appear once; the ten largest clones hold 9%. The V segment lost 9 bases and the J segment 6 bases; nucleotides outside the gene matches: 14. CDR1 is KGHDR, CDR2 SFDVKD, per germline. This CDR3 comprises 15 residues. This TCR derives from a female donor with melanoma. What was sequenced was formalin-fixed, paraffin-embedded tissue. The chain carries TRBV24-1 and TRBJ2-7; 9 nucleotides align to TRBD1. The CDR3 reads CATFLDRGTSCEQYF. CDR3 bases: TGTGCCACCTTCTTAGACAGGGGGACTTCGTGCGAGCAGTACTTC.